A selection of T cell receptor beta chains follows, all from one sample in a study of OX40 agonist ivuxolimab in advanced cancers. Some clones are missing from TCRdb's copy, which holds only in-frame ones; the method was immunoSEQ multiplex PCR. The sample shows 65,000 to 70,000 clones, 90% of them seen only once. The specimen comprised CD4+ or CD8+ T cells sorted from blood, sampled in a trial of the OX40 agonist ivuxolimab. The receptors were sampled from an adult with an advanced solid tumor such as melanoma, head and neck, liver or kidney cancer. Each CDR3 is given with its conserved first and last residue. The D gene is left open where the match is weak. Clone sizes are given selectively: once, few, many, or a class where the clone is expanded.

cdr3_aa,cdr3_nt,d_call,clone_size,v_call,j_call
CAIRPGTSGNNEQFF,TGTGCCATCAGGCCCGGGACTAGCGGAAACAATGAGCAGTTCTTC,TRBD2,-,TRBV10-3,TRBJ2-1
CASSQIQGAWGTQYF,TGTGCCAGCAGCCAAATACAGGGGGCTTGGGGGACCCAGTACTTC,TRBD1,-,TRBV6-6,TRBJ2-5
CASSPDREGQPQHF,TGTGCCAGCTCTCCCGACAGGGAAGGTCAGCCCCAGCATTTT,TRBD1,-,TRBV18,TRBJ1-5
CASSSTQGGYEQYF,TGTGCCAGCAGCTCTACTCAGGGGGGTTACGAGCAGTACTTC,-,-,TRBV7-2,TRBJ2-7
CASSKTSGYDNEQFF,TGTGCCAGCAGTAAAACTAGCGGGTATGACAATGAGCAGTTCTTC,TRBD2,-,TRBV6-6,TRBJ2-1
CASSASGTSWFF,TGTGCCAGCAGCGCTTCCGGGACTAGTTGGTTCTTC,TRBD2,-,TRBV7-3,TRBJ2-1
CSVGVNYGYTF,TGCAGCGTTGGAGTCAACTATGGCTACACCTTC,-,-,TRBV29-1,TRBJ1-2
CATNGHQRARESSSYNEQFF,TGTGCCACAAATGGTCATCAGCGGGCACGTGAATCGAGCTCCTACAATGAGCAGTTCTTC,-,-,TRBV28,TRBJ2-1
CASSTLTSGRGDTQYF,TGTGCCAGCAGCACCCTGACTAGCGGGAGGGGGGATACGCAGTATTTT,TRBD2,-,TRBV9,TRBJ2-3
CASRDSPDEQYF,TGTGCCAGCAGAGACAGTCCCGACGAGCAGTACTTC,-,-,TRBV28,TRBJ2-7
CASSGDINQPQHF,TGTGCCAGCAGTGGGGACATCAATCAGCCCCAGCATTTT,-,-,TRBV6-5,TRBJ1-5
CASSRGDFSRELFF,TGTGCCAGTAGCAGGGGGGACTTCAGCCGGGAGCTGTTTTTT,-,-,TRBV19,TRBJ2-2
CASSSWDASSGANVLTF,TGTGCCAGCAGTAGCTGGGACGCTAGCTCTGGGGCCAACGTCCTGACTTTC,-,-,TRBV7-9,TRBJ2-6
CASSLDSFTGELFF,TGTGCTAGCAGCTTAGACTCTTTTACCGGGGAGCTGTTTTTT,-,once,TRBV7-7,TRBJ2-2
CASSRVQDNEQFF,TGCGCCAGCAGCCGGGTTCAGGACAATGAGCAGTTCTTC,-,-,TRBV4-3,TRBJ2-1
CASSLANQPQHF,TGTGCCAGCTCACTGGCAAATCAGCCCCAGCATTTT,-,few,TRBV18,TRBJ1-5
CASRGGNNEQFF,TGTGCCAGCAGGGGCGGAAACAATGAGCAGTTCTTC,-,-,TRBV25-1,TRBJ2-1
CASSFGTDYGYTF,TGCGCCAGCAGCTTCGGGACAGACTATGGCTACACCTTC,TRBD1,-,TRBV5-1,TRBJ1-2
CATSAYNEQFF,TGTGCTACCTCTGCCTACAATGAGCAGTTCTTC,-,-,TRBV2,TRBJ2-1
CASSEGGRTDTGELFF,TGTGCCAGCAGCGAAGGGGGCAGAACGGACACCGGGGAGCTGTTTTTT,TRBD1,-,TRBV5-4,TRBJ2-2
CASSSYRGGELFF,TGTGCCAGCAGCTCGTACAGGGGCGGGGAGCTGTTTTTT,TRBD1,-,TRBV7-2,TRBJ2-2
CASSFRLSQPQHF,TGTGCCAGCAGTTTCAGGCTTAGTCAGCCCCAGCATTTT,-,once,TRBV28,TRBJ1-5
CASSYGTGGAHEQYF,TGTGCCAGCAGTTACGGGACGGGAGGGGCCCACGAGCAGTACTTC,TRBD2,-,TRBV6-5,TRBJ2-7
CASSEEGGLAGANEQFF,TGTGCCAGCAGTGAAGAGGGTGGACTAGCGGGCGCCAACGAGCAGTTCTTC,TRBD2,-,TRBV2,TRBJ2-1
CASKSVGLGPSEQYF,TGTGCCAGCAAGTCAGTGGGACTCGGCCCGTCCGAGCAGTACTTC,-,few,TRBV27,TRBJ2-7
CASSLELEQYF,TGTGCCAGCAGCCTAGAACTCGAGCAGTACTTC,-,-,TRBV7-2,TRBJ2-7
CASSLQRVTDTQYF,TGTGCCAGTAGTCTTCAGCGGGTCACAGATACGCAGTATTTT,-,-,TRBV19,TRBJ2-3
CASSRTSTTNTGELFF,TGTGCCAGCAGCCGCACTAGCACAACGAACACCGGGGAGCTGTTTTTT,-,-,TRBV7-3,TRBJ2-2
CASSPLPGVGQPQHF,TGTGCCAGCTCACCACTGCCAGGGGTTGGTCAGCCCCAGCATTTT,-,-,TRBV18,TRBJ1-5
CASSYRDAPGYEQYF,TGCGCCAGCAGCTACCGGGACGCCCCAGGCTACGAGCAGTACTTC,-,-,TRBV5-1,TRBJ2-7